The entry below gives a single TCR beta chain sequence along with its context. This CDR3 has 13 residues. Germline V lookup: CDR1 MNHEY, CDR2 SVGEGT. The V gene end was trimmed by 10 bases and the J gene end by 1 base; junction bases not matched to a gene: 3. These data come from a study of identical twins. Carrying unique molecular identifiers, the cDNA also gained a universal primer site through template switching. Using its own MiXCR run on the 5' RACE reads, TCRdb lists one record per CDR3 protein. The data hold about 690,000 distinct CDR3 sequences, with 21% observed a single time. These data also featured in a second study, about T cells expressing NK-cell markers. That source notes: Within several experiments, an anti-gamma-delta TCR antibody kept the sorting limited to alpha-beta TCR T cells.

This clonotype was obtained from a woman aged 18-29 years in good health. The material sequenced was PBMCs. The genes are TRBV6-2 or TRBV6-3 and TRBJ2-7; the match to TRBD2 covers 11 bases. The CDR3 DNA reads as TGTGCCACCAGACTAGCGGGATCCTACGAGCAGTACTTC. It codes for CATRLAGSYEQYF.